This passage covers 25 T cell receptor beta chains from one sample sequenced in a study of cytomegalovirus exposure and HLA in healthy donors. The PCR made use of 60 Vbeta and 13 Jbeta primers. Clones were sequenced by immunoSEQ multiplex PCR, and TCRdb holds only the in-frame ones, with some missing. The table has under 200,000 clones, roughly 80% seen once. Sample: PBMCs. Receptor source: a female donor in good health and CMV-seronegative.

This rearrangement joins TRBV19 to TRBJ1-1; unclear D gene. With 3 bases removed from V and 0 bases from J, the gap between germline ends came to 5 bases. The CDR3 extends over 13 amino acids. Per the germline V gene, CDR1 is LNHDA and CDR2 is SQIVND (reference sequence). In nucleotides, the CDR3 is TGTGCCAGTAGTATGTATTTGAACACTGAAGCTTTCTTT. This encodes CASSMYLNTEAFF.

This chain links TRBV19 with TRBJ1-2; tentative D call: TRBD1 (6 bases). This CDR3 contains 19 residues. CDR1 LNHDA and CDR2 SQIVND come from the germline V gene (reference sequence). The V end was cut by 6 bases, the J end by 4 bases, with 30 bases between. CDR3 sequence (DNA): TGTGCCAGTAGACGTATTCCCTCGGTGAGCGGACAGTTCTCCTATGGCTACACCTTC. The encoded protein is CASRRIPSVSGQFSYGYTF.

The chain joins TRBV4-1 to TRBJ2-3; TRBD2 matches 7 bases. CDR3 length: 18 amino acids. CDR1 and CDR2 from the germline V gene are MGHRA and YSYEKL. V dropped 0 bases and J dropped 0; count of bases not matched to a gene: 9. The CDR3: CASSQEAGLAKSTDTQYF. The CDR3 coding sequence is TGCGCCAGCAGCCAAGAAGCGGGGCTAGCGAAAAGCACAGATACGCAGTATTTT.

DNA for the CDR3: TGCGCCAGCAGCCGACAGACAGGCGGCAATCAGCCCCAGCATTTT. This sequence encodes CASSRQTGGNQPQHF. V usage is TRBV23-1 and J usage is TRBJ1-5, with a possible D match to TRBD1 (6 bases). TRBV23-1 is assigned to the ORF class and has an uncertain function. V was trimmed by 6 bases and J by 2 bases, leaving 14 bases between them. This CDR3 comprises 15 residues.

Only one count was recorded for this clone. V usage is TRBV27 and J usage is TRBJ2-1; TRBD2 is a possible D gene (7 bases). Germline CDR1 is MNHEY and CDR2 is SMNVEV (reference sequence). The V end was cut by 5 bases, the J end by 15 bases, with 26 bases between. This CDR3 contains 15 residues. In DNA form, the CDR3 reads TGTGCCAGCAGTACGGGGAGGGGGACGCAGGGATCGTGGTTCTTC. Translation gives CASSTGRGTQGSWFF.

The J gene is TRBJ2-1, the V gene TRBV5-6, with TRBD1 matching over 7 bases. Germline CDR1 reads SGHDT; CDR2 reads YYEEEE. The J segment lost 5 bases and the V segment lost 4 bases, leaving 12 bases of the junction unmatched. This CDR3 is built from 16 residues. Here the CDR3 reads CASSILGDRPHNEQFF. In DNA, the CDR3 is TGTGCCAGCAGCATTCTAGGGGACAGACCCCACAATGAGCAGTTCTTC.

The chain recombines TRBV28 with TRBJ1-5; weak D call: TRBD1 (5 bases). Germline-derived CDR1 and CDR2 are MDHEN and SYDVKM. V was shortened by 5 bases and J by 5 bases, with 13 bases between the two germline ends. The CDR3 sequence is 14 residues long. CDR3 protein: CASSHPTVDQPQHF. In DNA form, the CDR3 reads TGTGCCAGCAGTCACCCGACAGTAGATCAGCCCCAGCATTTT.

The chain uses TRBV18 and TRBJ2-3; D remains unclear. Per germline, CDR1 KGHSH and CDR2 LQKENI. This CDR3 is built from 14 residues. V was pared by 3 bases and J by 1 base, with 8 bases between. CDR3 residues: CASSPPSRTDTQYF. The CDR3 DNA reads TGTGCCAGCTCACCCCCCAGTCGCACAGATACGCAGTATTTT.

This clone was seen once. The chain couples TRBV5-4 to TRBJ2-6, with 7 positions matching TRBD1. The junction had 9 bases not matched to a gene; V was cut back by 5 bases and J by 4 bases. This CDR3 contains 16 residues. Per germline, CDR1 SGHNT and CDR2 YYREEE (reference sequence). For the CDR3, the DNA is TGTGCCAGCAGTCGTCAACAGGGGACCGGGGCCAACGTCCTGACTTTC. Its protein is CASSRQQGTGANVLTF.

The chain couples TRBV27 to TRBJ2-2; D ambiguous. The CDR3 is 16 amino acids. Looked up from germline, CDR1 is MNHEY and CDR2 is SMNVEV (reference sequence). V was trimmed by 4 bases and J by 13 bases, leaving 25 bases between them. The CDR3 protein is CASSSIRVRPPKGLFF. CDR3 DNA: TGTGCCAGCAGTTCCATTCGGGTCCGACCACCCAAAGGGCTGTTTTTT.

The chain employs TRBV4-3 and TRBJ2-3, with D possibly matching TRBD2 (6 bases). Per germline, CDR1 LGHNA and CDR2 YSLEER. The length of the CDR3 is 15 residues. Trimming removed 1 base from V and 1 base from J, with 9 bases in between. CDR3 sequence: CASSQVGGRTDTQYF. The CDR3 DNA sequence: TGCGCCAGCAGCCAAGTCGGGGGACGCACAGATACGCAGTATTTT.

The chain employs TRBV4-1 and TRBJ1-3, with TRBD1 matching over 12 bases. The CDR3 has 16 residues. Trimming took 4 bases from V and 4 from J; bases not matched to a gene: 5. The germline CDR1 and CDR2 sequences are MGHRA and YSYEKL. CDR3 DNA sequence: TGCGCCAGCAGCCGGGGACAGGGGGCGCCGGGAAACACCATATATTTT. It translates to CASSRGQGAPGNTIYF.

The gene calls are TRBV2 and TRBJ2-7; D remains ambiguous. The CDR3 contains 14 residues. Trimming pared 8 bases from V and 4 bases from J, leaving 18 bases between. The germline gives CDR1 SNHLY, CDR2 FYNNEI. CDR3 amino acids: CASCGPAQLYEQYF. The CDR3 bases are TGTGCCAGCTGTGGCCCGGCACAACTATACGAGCAGTACTTC.

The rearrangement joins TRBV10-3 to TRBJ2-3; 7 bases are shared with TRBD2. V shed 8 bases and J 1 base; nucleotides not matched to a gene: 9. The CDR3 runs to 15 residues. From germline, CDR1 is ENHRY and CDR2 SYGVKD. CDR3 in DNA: TGTGCCATCCTCCGGCGGGAGTCTGGCACAGATACGCAGTATTTT. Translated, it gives CAILRRESGTDTQYF.

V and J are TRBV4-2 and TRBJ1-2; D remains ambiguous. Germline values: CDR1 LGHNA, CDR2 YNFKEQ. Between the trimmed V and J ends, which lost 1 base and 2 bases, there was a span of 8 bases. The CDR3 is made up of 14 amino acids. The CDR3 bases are TGTGCCAGCAGCCAAGGGGCGCAGAACTATGGCTACACCTTC. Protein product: CASSQGAQNYGYTF.

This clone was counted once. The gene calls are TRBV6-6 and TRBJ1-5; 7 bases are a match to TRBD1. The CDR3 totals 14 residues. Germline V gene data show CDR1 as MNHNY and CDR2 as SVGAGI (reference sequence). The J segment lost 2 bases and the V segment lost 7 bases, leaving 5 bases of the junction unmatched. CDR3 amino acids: CASTSGQGNQPQHF. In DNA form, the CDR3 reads TGTGCCAGCACCTCAGGACAGGGCAATCAGCCCCAGCATTTT.

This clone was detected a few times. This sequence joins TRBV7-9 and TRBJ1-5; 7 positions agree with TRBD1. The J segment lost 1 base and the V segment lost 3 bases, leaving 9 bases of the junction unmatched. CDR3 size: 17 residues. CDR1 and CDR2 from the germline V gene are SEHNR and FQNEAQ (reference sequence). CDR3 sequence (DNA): TGTGCCAGCAGCTTCTTTGGGACCAGGGGGAGCAATCAGCCCCAGCATTTT. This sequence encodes CASSFFGTRGSNQPQHF.

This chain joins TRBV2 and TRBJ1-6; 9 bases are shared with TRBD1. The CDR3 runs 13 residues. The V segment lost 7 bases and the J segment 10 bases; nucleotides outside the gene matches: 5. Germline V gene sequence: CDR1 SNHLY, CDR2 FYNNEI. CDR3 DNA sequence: TGTGCCAGCATTTCGGACAGGGGCTCACCCCTCCACTTT. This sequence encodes CASISDRGSPLHF.

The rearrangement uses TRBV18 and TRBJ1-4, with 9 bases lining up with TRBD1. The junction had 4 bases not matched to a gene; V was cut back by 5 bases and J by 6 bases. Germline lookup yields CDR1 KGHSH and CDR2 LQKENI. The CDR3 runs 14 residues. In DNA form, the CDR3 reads TGTGCCAGCTCATTGCGGACAGGGGATGAAAAACTGTTTTTT. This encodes CASSLRTGDEKLFF.

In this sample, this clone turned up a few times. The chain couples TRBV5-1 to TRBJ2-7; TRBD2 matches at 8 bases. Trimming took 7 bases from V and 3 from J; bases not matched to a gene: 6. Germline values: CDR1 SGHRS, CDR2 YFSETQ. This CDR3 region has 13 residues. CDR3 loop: CASAGGPSYEQYF. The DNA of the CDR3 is TGCGCCAGCGCGGGGGGCCCCAGCTACGAGCAGTACTTC.

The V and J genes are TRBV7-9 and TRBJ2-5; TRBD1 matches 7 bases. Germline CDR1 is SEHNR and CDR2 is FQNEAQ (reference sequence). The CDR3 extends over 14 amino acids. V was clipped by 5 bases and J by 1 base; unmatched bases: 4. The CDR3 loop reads CASSRGTVQETQYF. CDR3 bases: TGTGCCAGCAGCCGTGGGACAGTCCAAGAGACCCAGTACTTC.

DNA for the CDR3: TGTGCCAGCAGGGGAGTCAGGGGGTACCAAGAGACCCAGTACTTC. Protein sequence: CASRGVRGYQETQYF. The chain combines TRBV28 with TRBJ2-5, with 7 bases fitting TRBD1. The J segment lost 0 bases and the V segment lost 6 bases, leaving 7 bases of the junction unmatched. This CDR3 is 15 amino acids long. Germline V gene lookup returns CDR1 MDHEN and CDR2 SYDVKM.

The CDR3 sequence: CASSNLGGLDTDTQYF. CDR3 DNA sequence: TGTGCCAGCAGCAACCTGGGGGGACTAGACACAGATACGCAGTATTTT. V is TRBV27 and J is TRBJ2-3; 8 bases are a match to TRBD2. The CDR3 is 16 residues long. Germline assignment: CDR1 MNHEY and CDR2 SMNVEV (reference sequence). Trimming at V came to 6 bases and at J to 2 bases, leaving 10 bases not matched to a gene.

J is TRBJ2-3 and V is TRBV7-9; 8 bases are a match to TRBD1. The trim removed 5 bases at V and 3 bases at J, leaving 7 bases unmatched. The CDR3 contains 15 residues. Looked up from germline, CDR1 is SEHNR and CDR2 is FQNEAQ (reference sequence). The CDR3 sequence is CASSTYRGVTDTQYF. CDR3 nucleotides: TGTGCCAGCAGCACCTACAGGGGGGTAACAGATACGCAGTATTTT.

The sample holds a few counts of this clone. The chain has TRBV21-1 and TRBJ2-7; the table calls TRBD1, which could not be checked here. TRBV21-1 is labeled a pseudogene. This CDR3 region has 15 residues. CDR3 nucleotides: TGTGCCAGCAGCAAAGTGACGGACAGGGGGTACGAGCAGTACTTC. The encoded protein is CASSKVTDRGYEQYF.